The present T cell receptor (beta chain) was sequenced within a study of T cell responses to AZD1222 COVID-19 vaccine. The table came from immunoSEQ multiplex PCR; TCRdb's copy has only in-frame clones and leaves some out. The table has some 94,000 clones, approximately 90% seen once. Regarding the study as a whole: Per reports, nearly half of all spike-specific TCRs target regions that are unmutated in variants. Just 6 or 7 people given AZD1222 tested seropositive at baseline.

Concerning this clone: The antigen is unknown.

The receptor's source is an adult in good health. Sample: peripheral blood, taken on day 0 of AZD1222 vaccination.

CDR3 in DNA: TGTGCCAGCAGCCGGACTAGCGGGGGTTTGGACGAGCAGTACTTC. It encodes CASSRTSGGLDEQYF. The rearrangement uses TRBV7-9 and TRBJ2-7; 13 bases fit TRBD2. Germline V gene lookup returns CDR1 SEHNR and CDR2 FQNEAQ (reference sequence). The V gene end was trimmed by 5 bases and the J gene end by 5 bases; junction bases not matched to a gene: 6. This CDR3 spans 15 amino acids. Combining the CDR3 with reference TRBV7-9 and TRBJ2-7 gives the whole variable domain DTGVSQNPRHKITKRGQNVTFRCDPISEHNRLYWYRQTLGQGPEFLTYFQNEAQLEKSRLLSDRFSAERPKGSFSTLEIQRTEQGDSAMYLCASSRTSGGLDEQYFGPGTRLTVT.